Included here is one TCR beta chain sequence, with context. Its specificity is unknown. This record comes from a study of OX40 agonist ivuxolimab in advanced cancers. The wider study: Enrollees could have had prior anti-PD-1, anti-PD-L1 or anti-CTLA-4 therapy, which roughly 40% had received. General study findings and limits: The authors did not determine the antigen specificity of the expanded peripheral T cells.

Repertoires were generated with immunoSEQ multiplex PCR, while TCRdb's copy carries only in-frame clones and drops some. The data contain tens of thousands of clones, about nine tenths of them seen just once; the ten biggest clones take up about 30%. Looked up from germline, CDR1 is SGHTA and CDR2 is FQGNSA. The germline V and J ends were trimmed by 0 bases and 6 bases, with 8 bases remaining between them. The CDR3 totals 14 residues. The gene calls are TRBV7-2 and TRBJ2-2; no clear D. This TCR derives from an adult with an advanced solid tumor such as melanoma, head and neck, liver or kidney cancer. Here the sequenced sample was CD4+ or CD8+ T cells sorted from blood, taken in a trial of the OX40 agonist ivuxolimab. The CDR3 loop reads CASSLARVSGELFF. CDR3 DNA sequence: TGTGCCAGCAGCTTAGCCCGGGTTTCCGGGGAGCTGTTTTTT.